The clone carrying this T cell receptor (beta chain) was detected only a few times. Listed TCR primers and previously described methods were used for bulk TCR libraries. TCRdb reprocessed the PCR reads with MiXCR, giving one entry per CDR3 protein. Found here are 45,000 to 55,000 distinct CDR3 sequences, 35% to 40% of them singletons; the top ten hold about 4.1%. CDR3 length equals 15 residues. The germline CDR1 and CDR2 sequences are SNHLY and FYNNEI. Germline trimming cut 8 bases from V and 0 bases from J; bases unmatched to any gene: 3. This record comes from a study of molecular identifiers for immune sequencing clone quantification. The sorting of naive CD8 T cells used the CD8+CD4-CCR7+CD45RA+ phenotype.

This TCR derives from a human donor in good health. Some libraries in this study had Jurkat cell RNA spiked in. The chain carries TRBV2 and TRBJ1-3, with 11 nucleotides matching TRBD1. Source material: naive CD8+ T cells from blood, with Jurkat cell RNA spiked in. The subset is: FACS-sorted CD8+CD4-CCR7+CD45RA+ naive T cells. Written as DNA, the CDR3 is TGTGCCAGCGGACAGGGGGCCAGCTCTGGAAACACCATATATTTT. This sequence encodes CASGQGASSGNTIYF.